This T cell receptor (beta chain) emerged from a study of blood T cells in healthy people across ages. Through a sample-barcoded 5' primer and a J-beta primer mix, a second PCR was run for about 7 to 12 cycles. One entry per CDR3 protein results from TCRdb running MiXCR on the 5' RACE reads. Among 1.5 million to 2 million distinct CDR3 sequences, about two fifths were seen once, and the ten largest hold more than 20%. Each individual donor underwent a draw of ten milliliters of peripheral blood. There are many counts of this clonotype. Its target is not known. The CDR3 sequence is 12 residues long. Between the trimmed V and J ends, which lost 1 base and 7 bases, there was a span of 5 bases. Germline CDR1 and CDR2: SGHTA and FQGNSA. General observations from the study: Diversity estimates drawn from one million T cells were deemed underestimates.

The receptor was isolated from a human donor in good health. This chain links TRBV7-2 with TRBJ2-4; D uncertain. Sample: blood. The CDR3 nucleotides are TGTGCCAGCAGCTTAGATTTCAACATTCAGTACTTC. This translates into CASSLDFNIQYF.